The present T cell receptor beta chain was sequenced within a study of T cells after yellow fever vaccination. This clonotype showed up just a few times. This CDR3 region has 17 residues. Germline V CDR1 and CDR2: DFQATT, SNEGSKA (reference sequence). The ends were cut back, 0 bases at V and 0 bases at J, with 16 bases in the middle. Each CDR3 protein gets one entry after TCRdb re-called the 5' RACE reads with MiXCR. The profile shows around 320,000 distinct CDR3 sequences, around a tenth of them singletons. The sequence derives from a man in his late teens or twenties who received the YFV17D yellow fever vaccine. V usage is TRBV20-1 and J usage is TRBJ2-3; D may be TRBD1 or TRBD2 (6 bases each). Sequenced material: CD4+ T cells sorted from PBMCs, taken 45 days after the yellow fever booster vaccination. CDR3 protein: CSARDRGSRDSTDTQYF. Written as DNA, the CDR3 is TGCAGTGCTAGAGATAGGGGGTCGCGGGATAGCACAGATACGCAGTATTTT.